The rows below give T cell receptor beta chains drawn from one sample of a study of beta chain features in type 1 diabetes. The assay was immunoSEQ multiplex PCR, and TCRdb's table has in-frame clones only and misses some. The sample has approximately 170,000 clones, roughly 8% seen once. The sample consisted of central memory CD4+ T cells from blood. The receptors derive from a young man with type 1 diabetes. Both conserved end residues are trimmed from each CDR3.

J,V,CDR3
TRBJ2-5,TRBV18,ASSSGSQETQY
TRBJ1-2,TRBV25-1,ASSLRGGDYGYT
TRBJ1-2,TRBV2,ASSVDRIYRYT
TRBJ2-7,TRBV5-5,ASSSLQGSSYEQY
TRBJ2-1,TRBV5-1,ASSLVAAGAAAYNEQF
TRBJ2-1,TRBV25-1,ASSEKEDNEQF
TRBJ2-7,TRBV4-1,ASSRKRESGSDEQY
TRBJ2-7,TRBV11-2,ASSSQDRGGYEQY
TRBJ1-5,TRBV28,ASILRKPGQRAGQPQH
TRBJ2-7,TRBV19,ASSTWTEPYEQY
TRBJ1-1,TRBV7-6,ASSSTGAPGGTEAF
TRBJ2-4,TRBV15,ATSSGGGEAKNIQY
TRBJ2-7,TRBV28,ASSIAGTRTYEQY
TRBJ1-6,TRBV18,ASSPGRRANSPLH
TRBJ2-3,TRBV7-2,ASSLYRGDTQY
TRBJ1-1,TRBV29-1,SVDTGGATEAF
TRBJ1-2,TRBV2,ASSGMTGGGYT
TRBJ2-3,TRBV7-2,ASGGKTDTQY
TRBJ2-5,TRBV19,ASSKQGIAGVVETQY
TRBJ2-7,TRBV4-3,ASSHGQGDYEQY
TRBJ2-3,TRBV11-2,ASSPTSGTGLTDTQY
TRBJ2-5,TRBV29-1,SSQRGGETQY
TRBJ1-2,TRBV2,ASSDRSYGYT
TRBJ2-5,TRBV2,ASSEGTQETQY
TRBJ2-3,TRBV28,ASCSLQASTDTQY
TRBJ2-7,TRBV28,ASVGWGETGTYEQY
TRBJ2-5,TRBV11-3,ASSGAVQETQY
TRBJ1-2,TRBV28,ASSLPGGNGYT
TRBJ2-7,TRBV10-2,ASSSAGSYEQY
TRBJ1-5,TRBV28,ASSFLTGGGYQPQH
TRBJ1-1,TRBV4-1,ASSRKGENTEAF
TRBJ1-5,TRBV6-6,ASRQALNQPQH
TRBJ1-3,TRBV9,ASSALRNTIY
TRBJ1-2,TRBV5-1,ASSDDRTGV
TRBJ2-3,TRBV5-1,ASSPGVSGTDTQY
TRBJ2-1,TRBV7-2,ASSPGLAGGRVEQF
TRBJ2-1,TRBV4-3,ASSQDQRLGEQF
TRBJ2-7,TRBV15,ATSRDRASYEQY
TRBJ2-7,TRBV7-2,ASSATAGAQYEQY
TRBJ2-5,TRBV5-1,ASSATGGETQY
TRBJ2-7,TRBV29-1,SVEATSASSYEQY